Each of the 30 T cell receptor beta chains below was sequenced from the same sample in a study of blood T cell repertoires in COVID-19. Assay: immunoSEQ multiplex PCR; the TCRdb copy retains only in-frame clones and omits some. There are roughly 240,000 clones in the sample; roughly 80% occur only once, and about 3.6% lies in the top ten. Sequences were obtained from PBMCs or T cells enriched from blood (not recorded which). Every receptor here comes from a woman in her 40s who had been exposed to COVID-19.

This sequence joins TRBV29-1 and TRBJ1-2, with D hard to call. V gave up 4 bases and J gave up 8 bases, with 23 bases separating them. The CDR3 length is 15 residues. Germline values: CDR1 SQVTM, CDR2 ANQGSEA. CDR3 in amino acids: CSVVARRWNVEGYTF. The DNA for the CDR3 is TGCAGCGTTGTAGCTCGGCGGTGGAATGTTGAAGGCTACACCTTC.

The chain has TRBV5-6 and TRBJ2-7; TRBD1 aligns across 7 bases. The CDR3 is made up of 14 amino acids. The V and J ends lost 4 bases and 1 base, in that order; junction bases with no gene match: 5. The germline V gene encodes CDR1 SGHDT and CDR2 YYEEEE. The CDR3 nucleotides read TGTGCCAGCAGCCTGACAGGGTCTTCCTACGAGCAGTACTTC. Translation: CASSLTGSSYEQYF.

The rearrangement uses TRBV28 and TRBJ1-4; 8 bases agree with TRBD1. The CDR3 totals 14 residues. CDR1 and CDR2 from the germline V gene are MDHEN and SYDVKM. V trimming: 7 bases; J trimming: 1 base; junction bases outside the gene matches: 2. The CDR3 DNA follows: TGTGCCAGCACCACAGGGGGAACTAATGAAAAACTGTTTTTT. Protein sequence: CASTTGGTNEKLFF.

Notes on this clone: The identical CDR3 is also encoded by other nucleotide sequences in the sample. The rearrangement joins TRBV18 to TRBJ2-7, with 7 positions matching TRBD2. Germline loops: CDR1 KGHSH, CDR2 LQKENI. The length of the CDR3 is 13 residues. Germline trimming cut 3 bases from V and 5 bases from J; bases unmatched to any gene: 4. CDR3 sequence: CASSPLREDEQYF. The CDR3, as DNA: TGTGCCAGCTCACCCCTCCGGGAGGACGAGCAGTACTTC.

The chain employs TRBV30 and TRBJ1-1; D is unclear. Germline CDR1 is GTSNPN and CDR2 is SVGIG (reference sequence). The V gene lost 3 bases and the J gene lost 0 bases, with 8 bases spanning the gap. This CDR3 is 13 amino acids long. CDR3 in DNA: TGTGCCTGGAGCGTCGGTATGAACACTGAAGCTTTCTTT. Its protein product is CAWSVGMNTEAFF.

V usage is TRBV19 and J usage is TRBJ2-5; 9 nucleotides align to TRBD1. Germline CDR1 is LNHDA and CDR2 is SQIVND (reference sequence). The V and J ends lost 5 bases and 2 bases, in that order; junction bases with no gene match: 6. The CDR3 sequence is 15 residues long. CDR3 residues: CASSHRGRWQETQYF. CDR3 sequence (DNA): TGTGCCAGTAGTCACAGGGGGCGTTGGCAAGAGACCCAGTACTTC.

CDR3 sequence reads: CASSPDRELLPEKLFF. The CDR3 DNA reads as TGTGCCAGCAGCCCGGACAGGGAGTTGTTGCCGGAAAAACTGTTTTTT. This chain connects TRBV27 to TRBJ1-4; 8 positions match TRBD1. The junction had 14 bases not matched to a gene; V was cut back by 6 bases and J by 8 bases. Germline CDR1 reads MNHEY; CDR2 reads SMNVEV (reference sequence). The CDR3 spans 16 residues.

The chain joins TRBV7-2 to TRBJ1-1; perhaps TRBD1 as D (5 bases). Trimming pared 5 bases from V and 4 bases from J, leaving 11 bases between. The germline V gene has CDR1 SGHTA and CDR2 FQGNSA. The CDR3 contains 13 residues. This chain's CDR3 is CASSASGVTEAFF. CDR3 nucleotide sequence: TGTGCCAGCAGCGCGTCGGGGGTCACTGAAGCTTTCTTT. The complete variable domain, with remaining parts taken from reference TRBV7-2 and TRBJ1-1, reads GAGVSQSPSNKVTEKGKDVELRCDPISGHTALYWYRQSLGQGLEFLIYFQGNSAPDKSGLPSDRFSAERTGGSVSTLTIQRTQQEDSAVYLCASSASGVTEAFFGQGTRLTVV.

The chain has TRBV4-1 and TRBJ1-2, with D perhaps matching TRBD1 (6 bases). The CDR3 has 16 amino acids. Germline-derived CDR1 and CDR2 are MGHRA and YSYEKL. V was clipped by 6 bases and J by 4 bases, with 21 bases between them. This CDR3 reads CASSRAGADVTYGYTF. CDR3 sequence (DNA): TGCGCCAGCAGTCGAGCAGGGGCAGACGTAACCTATGGCTACACCTTC.

The gene calls are TRBV6-5 and TRBJ1-6; 9 positions agree with TRBD1. The CDR3 is 16 residues long. Per the germline V gene, CDR1 is MNHEY and CDR2 is SVGAGI. J gave up 10 bases and V 0 bases, and 7 bases lay outside the gene matches. DNA of the CDR3: TGTGCCAGCAGTTACTCGATGGGACAGGGAGGATCACCCCTCCACTTT. Protein: CASSYSMGQGGSPLHF.

The V call is TRBV7-3, the J call TRBJ2-5, with TRBD2 identical over 8 bases. CDR1 SGHTA and CDR2 FQGTGA come from the germline V gene. This CDR3 contains 16 residues. Trimming cost V 1 base and J 5 bases; bases outside gene matches: 9. The CDR3 coding sequence is TGTGCCAGCAGCTTAAAGGGCGGCGGACTAGCTGAGACCCAGTACTTC. It encodes CASSLKGGGLAETQYF.

The chain uses TRBV6-6 and TRBJ2-2; TRBD2 matches at 11 bases. J was trimmed by 7 bases and V by 7 bases; bases with no gene match: 8. Germline CDR1 MNHNY, CDR2 SVGAGI (reference sequence). The CDR3 is 15 residues long. In DNA, the CDR3 is TGTGCCAGCATTGACCAGCTAGCGGGGGGCGGGGAGCTGTTTTTT. It yields the protein CASIDQLAGGGELFF.

The chain recombines TRBV18 with TRBJ1-3; no definite D call. CDR1 and CDR2 (germline): KGHSH, LQKENI. With 2 bases removed from V and 4 bases from J, the gap between germline ends came to 24 bases. The CDR3 is 19 amino acids. CDR3: CASSPRYGNDRVDGNTIYF. The CDR3 DNA reads TGTGCCAGCTCACCAAGGTACGGGAATGACCGGGTCGACGGAAACACCATATATTTT.

Only a few counts were recorded for this clone. The chain combines TRBV27 with TRBJ1-5, with TRBD1 as a possible D gene (5 bases). CDR1 is MNHEY and CDR2 is SMNVEV in the germline V gene (reference sequence). V dropped 6 bases and J dropped 4 bases, with 13 bases sitting between them. This CDR3 is built from 14 residues. For the CDR3, the DNA is TGTGCCAGCAGGCCAGGGTTAGGGAATCAGCCCCAGCATTTT. This sequence encodes CASRPGLGNQPQHF.

This clone was detected once. The chain employs TRBV5-1 and TRBJ1-1; a weak D match, TRBD1 (5 bases). The CDR3 covers 13 residues. The V and J ends lost 4 bases and 1 base respectively, with 8 bases between them. Germline V lookup: CDR1 SGHRS, CDR2 YFSETQ. The CDR3 bases are TGCGCCAGCAGCCACCAGGGGAACACTGAAGCTTTCTTT. Protein sequence: CASSHQGNTEAFF.

This clone showed up just once. The V call is TRBV2, the J call TRBJ2-2, with 12 bases aligning to TRBD1. The CDR3 has 14 residues. In germline, CDR1 is SNHLY, CDR2 FYNNEI. V lost 7 bases and J lost 6; bases outside the gene matches: 3. The CDR3 DNA is TGTGCCAGCAAGGGACAGGGGGCCGCCGGGGAGCTGTTTTTT. As protein: CASKGQGAAGELFF. The full variable domain, its missing parts supplied by reference TRBV2 and TRBJ2-2, is EPEVTQTPSHQVTQMGQEVILRCVPISNHLYFYWYRQILGQKVEFLVSFYNNEISEKSEIFDDQFSVERPDGSNFTLKIRSTKLEDSAMYFCASKGQGAAGELFFGEGSRLTVL.

The V and J genes are TRBV6-5 and TRBJ1-6; D is unclear. With 8 bases removed from V and 6 bases from J, the gap between germline ends came to 17 bases. CDR3 length equals 15 residues. The V gene's germline CDR1 is MNHEY and CDR2 SVGAGI. This chain's CDR3 is CASLAGGPSNSPLHF. CDR3 sequence (DNA): TGTGCCAGCCTTGCAGGAGGGCCGTCTAATTCACCCCTCCACTTT.

The DNA for the CDR3 is TGTGCCAGCTCCCAAACAGCCTACAATGAGCAGTTCTTC. Encoded protein: CASSQTAYNEQFF. The chain carries TRBV18 and TRBJ2-1, with D unclear. V was pared by 6 bases and J by 2 bases, with 8 bases between. This CDR3 is built from 13 residues. Germline V lookup: CDR1 KGHSH, CDR2 LQKENI.

The rearrangement joins TRBV5-1 to TRBJ1-2; the D is unclear. Germline V CDR1 and CDR2: SGHRS, YFSETQ. This CDR3 has 15 residues. The germline V and J ends were trimmed by 2 bases and 4 bases, with 15 bases remaining between them. For the CDR3, the DNA is TGCGCCAGCAGCTTTGGGGAGGACCAGACCTATGGCTACACCTTC. Translated, it gives CASSFGEDQTYGYTF.

J is TRBJ1-2 and V is TRBV4-3; D gene uncertain. Germline-derived CDR1 and CDR2 are LGHNA and YSLEER. Trimming took off 3 bases at V and 7 bases at J, with 15 bases between the two ends. The CDR3 totals 14 residues. The chain's CDR3 is CASSHLDQEGGYTF. CDR3 DNA: TGCGCCAGCAGCCACTTAGACCAGGAGGGTGGCTACACCTTC.

In DNA, the CDR3 is TGTGCCAGCAGCGCCGGTGGGGTGGCGGGGCTGGGGGAGCAGTACTTC. Translated: CASSAGGVAGLGEQYF. The J gene is TRBJ2-7, the V gene TRBV9, with a tentative D call TRBD2 (6 bases). Per the germline V gene, CDR1 is SGDLS and CDR2 is YYNGEE. Trimming stripped 3 bases from V and 7 bases from J, with 23 bases between. The CDR3 covers 16 residues.

In its sample, this clone was seen once. V usage is TRBV6-1 and J usage is TRBJ1-5, with D uncertain. The germline V gene has CDR1 MNHNS and CDR2 SASEGT. Trimming removed 5 bases at V and 4 bases at J, with 6 bases between. This CDR3 contains 12 residues. The CDR3 here is CASSPGNQPQHF. The DNA for the CDR3 is TGTGCCAGCAGTCCCGGGAATCAGCCCCAGCATTTT.

A remark on this clone: Germline and junction disagree at one end, which may indicate a read error. The chain employs TRBV7-7 and TRBJ1-1, with 7 bases identical to TRBD1. The CDR3 extends over 13 amino acids. Germline loops: CDR1 SSHAT, CDR2 FNYEAQ (reference sequence). CDR3 DNA: TGTGCTAGCAGCATTAGACAGGGTACTGAAGCTTTCTTT. It yields the protein CASSIRQGTEAFF.

The chain employs TRBV4-3 and TRBJ2-1; weak D call: TRBD1 (6 bases). V lost 3 bases and J 5 bases, leaving 17 bases between the germline ends. The CDR3 covers 16 residues. CDR1 and CDR2 (germline): LGHNA, YSLEER. In nucleotides, the CDR3 is TGCGCCAGCAGCCACCTTCTCGGACAGACGGACAATGAGCAGTTCTTC. This encodes CASSHLLGQTDNEQFF.

The chain uses TRBV6-5 and TRBJ1-2; perhaps TRBD1 as D (6 bases). The germline gives CDR1 MNHEY, CDR2 SVGAGI. This CDR3 has 15 amino acids. V was pared by 5 bases and J by 4 bases, with 17 bases between. The CDR3 DNA reads TGTGCCAGCAGTCGTAGCGGGGGGCTCGGCTATGGCTACACCTTC. This gives the protein CASSRSGGLGYGYTF.

The V gene is TRBV4-1, the J gene TRBJ2-3; 9 bases are shared with TRBD2. Germline-derived CDR1 and CDR2 are MGHRA and YSYEKL. With V trimmed by 7 bases and J by 2 bases, 13 bases remained unmatched. The CDR3 consists of 17 residues. The CDR3 is CASTPVGLAGPTDTQYF. CDR3 DNA sequence: TGCGCCAGCACGCCGGTGGGGCTAGCGGGGCCCACAGATACGCAGTATTTT.

This chain links TRBV30 with TRBJ2-7, with D maybe TRBD2 (5 bases). Germline V CDR1 and CDR2: GTSNPN, SVGIG (reference sequence). V gave up 1 base and J gave up 3 bases, with 10 bases separating them. The CDR3 contains 13 residues. The CDR3 spells CAWSGLNNYEQYF. The CDR3 DNA sequence: TGTGCCTGGAGTGGACTAAATAACTACGAGCAGTACTTC.

This chain connects TRBV7-8 to TRBJ2-3; 13 nucleotides match TRBD2. The CDR3 extends over 15 amino acids. Per the germline V gene, CDR1 is SGHVS and CDR2 is FQNEAQ. V gave up 4 bases and J gave up 4 bases; unmatched junction bases: 2. As DNA, the CDR3 is TGTGCCAGCAGCTCCGGACTAGCGGGGGCAGATACGCAGTATTTT. Its translation is CASSSGLAGADTQYF.

The chain uses TRBV19 and TRBJ1-2; the match to TRBD1 covers 8 bases. Germline V gene data show CDR1 as LNHDA and CDR2 as SQIVND (reference sequence). Trimming removed 1 base from V and 8 bases from J; junction bases left unmatched: 3. The CDR3 has 13 residues. DNA for the CDR3: TGTGCCAGTAGTATAGCCAGGGGGCCCGGCTACACCTTC. It codes for CASSIARGPGYTF. The variable domain in full, completed from reference TRBV19 and TRBJ1-2, reads DGGITQSPKYLFRKEGQNVTLSCEQNLNHDAMYWYRQDPGQGLRLIYYSQIVNDFQKGDIAEGYSVSREKKESFPLTVTSAQKNPTAFYLCASSIARGPGYTFGSGTRLTVV.

The chain carries TRBV6-2 or TRBV6-3 and TRBJ2-2; no clear D gene. Germline CDR1 reads MNHEY; CDR2 reads SVGEGT. V gave up 6 bases and J gave up 8 bases, with 7 bases separating them. This CDR3 has 11 amino acids. The CDR3, as DNA: TGTGCCAGCAGCCAGGAGGGGGAGCTGTTTTTT. As protein: CASSQEGELFF.